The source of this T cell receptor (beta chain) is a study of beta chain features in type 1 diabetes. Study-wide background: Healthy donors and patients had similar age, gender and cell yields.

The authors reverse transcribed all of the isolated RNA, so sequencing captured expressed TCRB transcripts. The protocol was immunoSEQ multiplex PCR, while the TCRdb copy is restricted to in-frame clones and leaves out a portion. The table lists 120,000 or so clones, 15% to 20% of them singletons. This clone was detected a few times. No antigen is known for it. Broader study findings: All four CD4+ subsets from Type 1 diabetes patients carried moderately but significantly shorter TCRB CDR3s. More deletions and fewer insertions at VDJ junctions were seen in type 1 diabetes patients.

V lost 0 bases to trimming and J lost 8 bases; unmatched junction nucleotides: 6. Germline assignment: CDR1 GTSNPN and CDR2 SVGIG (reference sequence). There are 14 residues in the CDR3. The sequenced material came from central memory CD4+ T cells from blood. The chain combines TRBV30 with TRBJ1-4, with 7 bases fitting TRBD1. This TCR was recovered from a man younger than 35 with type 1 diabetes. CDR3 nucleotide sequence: TGTGCCTGGAGTGTACCAGGGGGGTCAGAAAAACTGTTTTTT. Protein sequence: CAWSVPGGSEKLFF.